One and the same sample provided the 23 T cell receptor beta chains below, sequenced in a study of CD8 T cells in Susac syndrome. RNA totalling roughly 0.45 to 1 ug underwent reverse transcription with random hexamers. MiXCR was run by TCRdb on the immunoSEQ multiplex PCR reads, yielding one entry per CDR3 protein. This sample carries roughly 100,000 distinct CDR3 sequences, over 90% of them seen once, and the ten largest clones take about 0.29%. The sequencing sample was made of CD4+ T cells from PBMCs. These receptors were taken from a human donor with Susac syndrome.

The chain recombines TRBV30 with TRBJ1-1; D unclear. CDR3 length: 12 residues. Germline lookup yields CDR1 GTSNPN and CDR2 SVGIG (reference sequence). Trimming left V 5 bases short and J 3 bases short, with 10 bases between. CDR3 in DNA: TGTGCCTGGGGTAGTATCTACACTGAAGCTTTCTTT. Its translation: CAWGSIYTEAFF.

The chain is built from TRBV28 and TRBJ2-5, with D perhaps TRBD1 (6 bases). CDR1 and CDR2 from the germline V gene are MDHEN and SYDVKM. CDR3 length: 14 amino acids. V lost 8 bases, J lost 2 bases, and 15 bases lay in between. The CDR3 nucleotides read TGTGCCAGCGAGGATATAGGGGGTCAAGAGACCCAGTACTTC. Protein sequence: CASEDIGGQETQYF.

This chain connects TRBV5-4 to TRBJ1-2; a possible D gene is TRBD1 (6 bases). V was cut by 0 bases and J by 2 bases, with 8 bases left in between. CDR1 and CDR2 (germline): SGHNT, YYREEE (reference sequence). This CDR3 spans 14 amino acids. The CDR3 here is CASSLGQENYGYTF. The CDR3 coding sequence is TGTGCCAGCAGCTTGGGACAGGAAAACTATGGCTACACCTTC.

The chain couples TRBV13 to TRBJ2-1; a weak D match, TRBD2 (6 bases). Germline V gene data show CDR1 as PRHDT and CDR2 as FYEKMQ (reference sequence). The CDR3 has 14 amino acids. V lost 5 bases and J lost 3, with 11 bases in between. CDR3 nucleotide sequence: TGTGCCAGCAGCCCTTTGGGGGGCTACAATGAGCAGTTCTTC. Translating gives CASSPLGGYNEQFF.

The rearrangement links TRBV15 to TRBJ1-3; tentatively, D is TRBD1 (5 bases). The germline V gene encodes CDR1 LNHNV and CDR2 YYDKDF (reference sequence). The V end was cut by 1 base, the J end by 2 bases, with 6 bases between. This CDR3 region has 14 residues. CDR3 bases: TGTGCCACCAGCAGAGGCAGGGCTGGAAACACCATATATTTT. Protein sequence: CATSRGRAGNTIYF.

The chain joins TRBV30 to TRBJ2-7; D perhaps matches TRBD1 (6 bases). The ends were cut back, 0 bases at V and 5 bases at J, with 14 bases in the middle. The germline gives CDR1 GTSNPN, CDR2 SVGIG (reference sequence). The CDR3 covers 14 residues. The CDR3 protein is CAWSVRRGFHEQYF. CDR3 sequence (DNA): TGTGCCTGGAGTGTACGCAGGGGATTCCACGAGCAGTACTTC.

The DNA of the CDR3 is TGCGCCAGCAGCTTCGGGACTAGTAGAGGCGAGACCCAGTACTTC. Translated: CASSFGTSRGETQYF. The chain employs TRBV5-1 and TRBJ2-5, with TRBD2 matching 8 bases. V gave up 2 bases and J gave up 5 bases; unmatched junction bases: 8. Germline CDR1 SGHRS, CDR2 YFSETQ. The CDR3 length is 15 residues.

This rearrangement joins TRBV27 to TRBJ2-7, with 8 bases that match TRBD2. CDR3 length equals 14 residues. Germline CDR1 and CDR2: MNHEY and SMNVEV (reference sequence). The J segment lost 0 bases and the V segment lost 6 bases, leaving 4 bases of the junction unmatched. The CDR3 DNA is TGTGCCAGCAGGCTAGCGGGTCCCTCCTACGAGCAGTACTTC. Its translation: CASRLAGPSYEQYF.

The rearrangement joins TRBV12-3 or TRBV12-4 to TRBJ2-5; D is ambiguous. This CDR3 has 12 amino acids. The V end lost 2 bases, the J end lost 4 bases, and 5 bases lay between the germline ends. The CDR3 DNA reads TGTGCCAGCAGTTTAAGAACAGAGACCCAGTACTTC. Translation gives CASSLRTETQYF.

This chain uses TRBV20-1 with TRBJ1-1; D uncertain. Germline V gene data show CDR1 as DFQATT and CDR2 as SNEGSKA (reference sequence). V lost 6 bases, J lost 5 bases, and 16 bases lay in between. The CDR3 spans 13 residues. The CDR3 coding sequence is TGCAGTGCCCCAGGAACCTCCGGGACTGAAGCTTTCTTT. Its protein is CSAPGTSGTEAFF.

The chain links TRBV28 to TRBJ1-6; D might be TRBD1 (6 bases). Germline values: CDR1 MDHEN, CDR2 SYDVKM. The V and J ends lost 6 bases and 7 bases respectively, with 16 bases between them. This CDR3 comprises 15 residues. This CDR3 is CASSATGSRNSPLHF. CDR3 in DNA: TGTGCCAGCAGCGCGACAGGCAGTAGGAATTCACCCCTCCACTTT.

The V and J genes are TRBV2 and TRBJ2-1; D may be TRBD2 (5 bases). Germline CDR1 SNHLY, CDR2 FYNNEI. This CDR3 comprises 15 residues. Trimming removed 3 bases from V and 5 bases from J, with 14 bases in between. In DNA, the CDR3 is TGTGCCAGCAGTGAGGGTTTGATGCGGGACAATGAGCAGTTCTTC. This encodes CASSEGLMRDNEQFF.

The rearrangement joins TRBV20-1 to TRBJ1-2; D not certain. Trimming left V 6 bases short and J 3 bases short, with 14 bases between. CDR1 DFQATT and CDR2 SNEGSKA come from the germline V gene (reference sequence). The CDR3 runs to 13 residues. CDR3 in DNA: TGCAGTGCCACACCCGGGGAGTACTATGGCTACACCTTC. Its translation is CSATPGEYYGYTF.

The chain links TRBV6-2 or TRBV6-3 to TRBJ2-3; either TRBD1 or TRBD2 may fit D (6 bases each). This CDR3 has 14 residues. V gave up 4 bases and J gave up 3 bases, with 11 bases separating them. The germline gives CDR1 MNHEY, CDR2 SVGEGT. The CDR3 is CASSSGARTDTQYF. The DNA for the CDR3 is TGTGCCAGCAGTTCGGGGGCTCGAACAGATACGCAGTATTTT.

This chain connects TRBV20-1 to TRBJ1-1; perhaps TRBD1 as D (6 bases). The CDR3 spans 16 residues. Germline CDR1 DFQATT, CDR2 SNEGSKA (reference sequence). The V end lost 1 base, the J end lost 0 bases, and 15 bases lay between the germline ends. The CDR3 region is CSARGGGEKVNTEAFF. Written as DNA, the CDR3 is TGCAGTGCTAGAGGAGGGGGGGAAAAGGTGAACACTGAAGCTTTCTTT.

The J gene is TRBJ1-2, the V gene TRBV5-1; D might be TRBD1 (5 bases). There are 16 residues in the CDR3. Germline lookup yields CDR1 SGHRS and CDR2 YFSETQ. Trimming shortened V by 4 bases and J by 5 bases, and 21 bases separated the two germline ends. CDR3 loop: CASSVNGGQGIYGYTF. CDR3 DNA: TGCGCCAGCAGCGTTAACGGTGGACAAGGGATTTATGGCTACACCTTC.

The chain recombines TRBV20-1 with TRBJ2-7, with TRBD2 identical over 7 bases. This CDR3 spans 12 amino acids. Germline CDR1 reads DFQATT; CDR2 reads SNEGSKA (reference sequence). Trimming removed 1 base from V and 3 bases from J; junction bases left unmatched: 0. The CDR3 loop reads CSARGGGYEQYF. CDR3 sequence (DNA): TGCAGTGCTAGAGGGGGGGGCTACGAGCAGTACTTC.

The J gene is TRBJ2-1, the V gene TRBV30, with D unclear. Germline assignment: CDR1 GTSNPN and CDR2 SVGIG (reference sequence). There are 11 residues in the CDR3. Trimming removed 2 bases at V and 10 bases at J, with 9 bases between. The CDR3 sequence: CAWSHQREQFF. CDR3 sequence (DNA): TGTGCCTGGAGTCACCAAAGGGAGCAGTTCTTC.

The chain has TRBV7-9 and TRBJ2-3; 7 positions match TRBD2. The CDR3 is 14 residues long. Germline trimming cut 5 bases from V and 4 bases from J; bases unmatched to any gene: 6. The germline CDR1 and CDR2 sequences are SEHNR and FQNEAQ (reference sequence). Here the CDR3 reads CASSGGVPPDTQYF. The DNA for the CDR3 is TGTGCCAGCAGCGGGGGGGTGCCTCCAGATACGCAGTATTTT. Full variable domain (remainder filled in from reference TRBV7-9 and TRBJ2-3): DTGVSQNPRHKITKRGQNVTFRCDPISEHNRLYWYRQTLGQGPEFLTYFQNEAQLEKSRLLSDRFSAERPKGSFSTLEIQRTEQGDSAMYLCASSGGVPPDTQYFGPGTRLTVL.

The chain's CDR3 is CATSDTGAAETQYF. The CDR3 DNA sequence: TGTGCCACCAGTGATACGGGGGCGGCAGAGACCCAGTACTTC. This sequence joins TRBV24-1 and TRBJ2-5; D is perhaps TRBD1 or TRBD2 (6 bases each). Germline V gives CDR1 KGHDR, CDR2 SFDVKD. The V end lost 3 bases, the J end lost 4 bases, and 11 bases lay between the germline ends. The length of the CDR3 is 14 residues.

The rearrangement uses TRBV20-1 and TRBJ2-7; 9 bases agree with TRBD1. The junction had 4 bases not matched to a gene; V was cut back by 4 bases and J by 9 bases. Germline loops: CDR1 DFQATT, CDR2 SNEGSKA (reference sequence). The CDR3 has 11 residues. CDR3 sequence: CSATGQGGQYF. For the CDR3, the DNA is TGCAGTGCTACGGGACAGGGAGGGCAGTACTTC.

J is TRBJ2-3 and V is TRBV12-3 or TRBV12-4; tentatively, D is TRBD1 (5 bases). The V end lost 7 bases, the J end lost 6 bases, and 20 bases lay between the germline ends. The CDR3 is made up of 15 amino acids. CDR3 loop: CASTKPGPPGDTQYF. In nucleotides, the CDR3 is TGTGCCAGCACCAAACCGGGTCCCCCAGGGGATACGCAGTATTTT.

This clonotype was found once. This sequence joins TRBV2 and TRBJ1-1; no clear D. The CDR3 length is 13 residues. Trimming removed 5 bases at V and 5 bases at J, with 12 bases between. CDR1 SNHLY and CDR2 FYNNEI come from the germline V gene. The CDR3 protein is CASSRQMRTEAFF. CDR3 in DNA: TGTGCCAGCAGTCGTCAAATGCGGACTGAAGCTTTCTTT.